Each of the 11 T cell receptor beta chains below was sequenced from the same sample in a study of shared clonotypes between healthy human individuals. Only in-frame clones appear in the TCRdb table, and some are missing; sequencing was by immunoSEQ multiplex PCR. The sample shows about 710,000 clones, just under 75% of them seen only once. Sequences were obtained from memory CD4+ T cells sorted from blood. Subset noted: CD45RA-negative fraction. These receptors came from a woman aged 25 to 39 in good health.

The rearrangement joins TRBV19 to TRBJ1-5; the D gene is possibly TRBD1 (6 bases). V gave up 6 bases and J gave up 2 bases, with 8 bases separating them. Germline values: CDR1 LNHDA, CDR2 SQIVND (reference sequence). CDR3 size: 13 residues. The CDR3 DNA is TGTGCCAGTAGCCGACAGGGCAATCAGCCCCAGCATTTT. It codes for CASSRQGNQPQHF.

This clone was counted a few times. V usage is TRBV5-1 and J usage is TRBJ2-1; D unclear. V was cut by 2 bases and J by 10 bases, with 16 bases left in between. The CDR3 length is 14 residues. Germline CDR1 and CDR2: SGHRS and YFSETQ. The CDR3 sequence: CASSFEVTVLEQFF. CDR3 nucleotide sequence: TGCGCCAGCAGCTTTGAGGTTACCGTTTTGGAGCAGTTCTTC.

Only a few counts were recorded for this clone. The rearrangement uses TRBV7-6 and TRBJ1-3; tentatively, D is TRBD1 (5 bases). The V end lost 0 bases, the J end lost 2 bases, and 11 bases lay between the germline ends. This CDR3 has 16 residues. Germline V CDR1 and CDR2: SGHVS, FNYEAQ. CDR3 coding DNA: TGTGCCAGCAGCTTAGCGCCGGCAGGGACTGGAAACACCATATATTTT. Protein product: CASSLAPAGTGNTIYF.

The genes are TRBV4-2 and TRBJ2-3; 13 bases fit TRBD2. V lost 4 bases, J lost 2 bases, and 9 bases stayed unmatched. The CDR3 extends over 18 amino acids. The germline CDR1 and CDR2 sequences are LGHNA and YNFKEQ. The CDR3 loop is CASSRTGTSGMDTDTQYF. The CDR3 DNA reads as TGTGCCAGCAGCCGCACCGGGACTAGCGGGATGGACACAGATACGCAGTATTTT.

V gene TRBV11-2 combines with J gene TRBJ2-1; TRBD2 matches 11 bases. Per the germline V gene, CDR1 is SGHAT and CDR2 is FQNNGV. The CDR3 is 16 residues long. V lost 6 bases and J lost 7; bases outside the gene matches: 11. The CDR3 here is CASSQDTLAGVNEQFF. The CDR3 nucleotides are TGTGCCAGCAGTCAAGACACACTAGCGGGGGTTAATGAGCAGTTCTTC. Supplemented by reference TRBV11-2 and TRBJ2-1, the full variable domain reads EAGVAQSPRYKIIEKRQSVAFWCNPISGHATLYWYQQILGQGPKLLIQFQNNGVVDDSQLPKDRFSAERLKGVDSTLKIQPAKLEDSAVYLCASSQDTLAGVNEQFFGPGTRLTVL.

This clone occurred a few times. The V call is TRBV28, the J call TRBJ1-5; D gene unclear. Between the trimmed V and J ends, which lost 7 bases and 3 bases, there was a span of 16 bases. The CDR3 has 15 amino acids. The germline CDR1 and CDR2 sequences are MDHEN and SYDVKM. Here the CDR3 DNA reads TGTGCCAGCACAGGTACCGTGTATCCCAATCAGCCCCAGCATTTT. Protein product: CASTGTVYPNQPQHF.

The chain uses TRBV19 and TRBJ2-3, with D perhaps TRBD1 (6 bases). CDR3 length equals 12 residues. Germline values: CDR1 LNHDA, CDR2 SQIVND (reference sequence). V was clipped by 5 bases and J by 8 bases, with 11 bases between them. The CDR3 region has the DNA TGTGCCAGTAGTCCACAGGGTTTTACGCAGTATTTT. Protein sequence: CASSPQGFTQYF.

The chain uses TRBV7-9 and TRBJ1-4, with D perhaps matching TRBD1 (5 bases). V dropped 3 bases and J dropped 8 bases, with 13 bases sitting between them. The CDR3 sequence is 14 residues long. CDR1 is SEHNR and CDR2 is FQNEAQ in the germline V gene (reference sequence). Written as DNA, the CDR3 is TGTGCCAGCAGCTTCGGCGGGGCCAACGAAAAACTGTTTTTT. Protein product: CASSFGGANEKLFF.

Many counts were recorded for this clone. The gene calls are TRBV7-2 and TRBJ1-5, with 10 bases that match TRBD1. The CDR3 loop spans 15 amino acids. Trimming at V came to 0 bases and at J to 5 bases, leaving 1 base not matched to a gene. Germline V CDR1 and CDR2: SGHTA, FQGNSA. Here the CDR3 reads CASSLAGQGYQPQHF. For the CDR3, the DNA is TGTGCCAGCAGCTTAGCGGGACAGGGGTATCAGCCCCAGCATTTT.

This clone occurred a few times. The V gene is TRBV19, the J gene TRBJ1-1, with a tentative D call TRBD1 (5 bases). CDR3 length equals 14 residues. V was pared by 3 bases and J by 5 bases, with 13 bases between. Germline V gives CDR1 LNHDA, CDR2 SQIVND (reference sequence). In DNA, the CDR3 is TGTGCCAGTAGTATCGGGGGTATAACGACTGAAGCTTTCTTT. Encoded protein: CASSIGGITTEAFF.

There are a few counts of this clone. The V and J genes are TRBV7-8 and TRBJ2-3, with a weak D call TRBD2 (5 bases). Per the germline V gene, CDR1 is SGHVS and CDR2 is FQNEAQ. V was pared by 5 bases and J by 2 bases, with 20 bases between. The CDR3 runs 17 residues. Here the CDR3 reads CASSPTRGNQHTDTQYF. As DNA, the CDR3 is TGTGCCAGCAGCCCCACCCGAGGGAACCAACACACAGATACGCAGTATTTT.